The present TCR beta chain was sequenced within a study of T cells in Graves' hyperthyroidism and ophthalmopathy. Study outcomes and limitations: Ophthalmopathy could be told apart from stable hyperthyroidism with a 13 V-J model.

The source material, RNA transcripts, was used to amplify TCR beta CDR3 regions. During a first-round RT-PCR of the TCR CDR3, the HTBI primer set was used. TCRdb redid the calling of the multiplex PCR reads with MiXCR, one entry per CDR3 protein. This sample has fewer than 350,000 distinct CDR3 sequences; 15% to 20% occur once, and the top ten carry 45% to 50%. Subjects aged 18 to 65 presented with newly diagnosed hyperthyroidism of less than 2 months' duration. On this clonotype: Its antigen is still unknown.

The ends lost 3 bases at V and 12 bases at J; junction bases unmatched: 5. This CDR3 has 14 residues. CDR1 and CDR2 from the germline V gene are SGDLS and YYNGEE. The TCR comes from a woman aged 45-65 years with Graves' hyperthyroidism. The sequenced sample was blood. The genes are TRBV9 and TRBJ2-1; 14 bases match TRBD2. The CDR3 protein is CASSAAGLAGGQFF. The CDR3 DNA sequence: TGTGCCAGCAGCGCAGCTGGACTAGCGGGAGGGCAGTTCTTC.